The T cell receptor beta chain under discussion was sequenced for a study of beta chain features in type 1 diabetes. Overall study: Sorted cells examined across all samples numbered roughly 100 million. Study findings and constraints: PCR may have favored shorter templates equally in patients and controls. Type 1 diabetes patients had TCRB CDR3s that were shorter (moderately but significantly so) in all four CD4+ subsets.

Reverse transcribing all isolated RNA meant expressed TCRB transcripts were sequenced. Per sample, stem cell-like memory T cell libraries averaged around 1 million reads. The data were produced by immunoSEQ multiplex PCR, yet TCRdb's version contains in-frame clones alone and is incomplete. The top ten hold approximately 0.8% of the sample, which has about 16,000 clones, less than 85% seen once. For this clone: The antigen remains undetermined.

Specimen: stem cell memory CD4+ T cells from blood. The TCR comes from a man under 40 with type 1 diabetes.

CDR3 amino acids: CASSQTGFGQPQHF. For the CDR3, the DNA is TGTGCCAGCAGCCAGACAGGGTTCGGTCAGCCCCAGCATTTT. The chain uses TRBV28 and TRBJ1-5; 7 positions match TRBD1. J was trimmed by 6 bases and V by 6 bases; bases with no gene match: 8. From germline, CDR1 is MDHEN and CDR2 SYDVKM. The CDR3 has 14 residues. The full variable domain, completed using reference TRBV28 and TRBJ1-5, is DVKVTQSSRYLVKRTGEKVFLECVQDMDHENMFWYRQDPGLGLRLIYFSYDVKMKEKGDIPEGYSVSREKKERFSLILESASTNQTSMYLCASSQTGFGQPQHFGDGTRLSIL.